This T cell receptor (beta chain) originates from a study of spatial heterogeneity in lung cancer. General study results and limits: Tallies of expanded TCRs, which were sorted into ubiquitous and regional groups, correlated with counts of ubiquitous and regional nonsynonymous mutations, respectively. Tracking of tumor mutation counts was seen in expanded intratumoral alpha and beta TCR counts.

The CDR3 has 15 amino acids. CDR1 LGHNA and CDR2 YSLEER come from the germline V gene. V lost 4 bases and J 6 bases, leaving 18 bases between the germline ends. This clonotype was counted many times. Its target is unknown. Every TCR cDNA molecule bore a unique molecular identifier. TCRdb re-called the 5' RACE reads with MiXCR, one entry per CDR3 protein. The sample has about 10,000 distinct CDR3 sequences; 8% are singletons. Sample time point: sample taken at primary tumor resection. The donors comprised about 69 untreated early-stage non-small cell lung cancer patients. The source is a male donor with early-stage non-small cell lung cancer. V usage is TRBV4-3 and J usage is TRBJ1-2, with D possibly TRBD1 on 6 matching bases. Sequenced material: lung tumor tissue, taken at surgery. The CDR3 DNA sequence: TGCGCCAGCAGCCCCAGCCGACAGGTTGTGGATGGCTACACCTTC. Residues: CASSPSRQVVDGYTF.